This T cell receptor (beta chain) derives from a study of lymphopenia after photon versus proton radiotherapy. Notes on the study in general: After lymphocyte nadir, photon-treated repertoires showed oligoclonal expansion, especially CD8+ Temra. Under photons, naive T cells and diversity fell while effector/memory populations rose. A bigger post-nadir fall in TCR diversity correlated inversely with survival time in deceased patients.

V shed 5 bases and J shed 5 bases, with 16 bases lying between them. The CDR3 sequence is 14 residues long. Germline V lookup: CDR1 MGHDK, CDR2 SYGVNS. Sequencing used immunoSEQ multiplex PCR; TCRdb keeps in-frame clones, though not all of them. This sample has 45,000 to 65,000 clones; around 88% occur once, and the top ten carry 29%. This clone was counted once. Its target is not known. The receptor was derived from a man aged 45 to 65 with gastric cancer. The V gene is TRBV25-1, the J gene TRBJ2-7, with D perhaps TRBD2 (6 bases). Sequenced here: peripheral blood, sampled from a patient treated with photon-based radiotherapy. CDR3 bases: TGTGCCAGCAGTCCCGCGGGGTCAGGGAACGAGCAGTACTTC. It is translated as CASSPAGSGNEQYF.